This T cell receptor beta chain was found in a study of regulatory T cells in long-lasting Graves disease (dated by TCRdb to the early 2020s). In terms of the full investigation: Patients with newly diagnosed Graves' disease had been on antithyroid drugs for under 3 months. This study used TCR sequencing and RNA sequencing of peripheral blood to compare persistent Graves' disease patients against newly diagnosed Graves' disease patients. The study took place in China and was registered as a clinical trial. TCR sequencing covered around 13 persistent and approximately 20 newly diagnosed Graves' disease patients, 33 samples in total.

The table lists this clonotype with many counts. Which antigen it targets is not known. Per-base qualities were not stored, and no clone one base away is much larger. The sample's time point, from its label and the paper: newly diagnosed GD, antithyroid drugs for less than 3 months. RNA was extracted from PBMCs in TRIzol for both TCR sequencing and RNA sequencing. The diagnosis of Graves' disease followed American Thyroid Association guidelines. Recruitment of patients was carried out at an endocrinology department in Xi'an, China. Each patient gave roughly 8.4 milliliters of peripheral blood, collected in an EDTA anticoagulant tube. Ficoll Paque Plus density gradient separation was used to isolate PBMCs, and no further T cell sorting was performed. An Agilent 2100 Bioanalyzer and agarose gel were used to check RNA quality, and a NanoDrop 2000 was used to measure RNA concentration. Library preparation employed multiplex PCR. Sequencing used an Illumina HiSeq 4000. CDR3 regions were amplified by Arm-PCR with iRepertoire HTBI primers to construct TCR beta libraries. PCR products were gel purified before sequencing. Per the authors' processing: Gene usage analysis of CDR3 amino acid clonotypes relied on the roughly 60 TRBV and 14 TRBJ segments identified across samples. Filtered high-quality paired reads were merged into contigs using COPE and FqMerger. BLAST was used to align contigs to the IMGT TRBV, TRBD and TRBJ reference genes, and CDR3 was defined following IMGT. Highly expanded clones were defined as clonotypes with a frequency above 0.1%. Repertoire diversity was measured by Shannon entropy, and V-J evenness by the Gini coefficient. Public clonotypes were defined as clonotypes shared by more than one individual. TCRdb passed the public sequencing reads through fastp at Q25 and MiXCR, retaining productive beta sequences. CDR3 protein duplicates are merged, each entry listing the most common genes and DNA. The V and J calls were determined by TCRdb, not by the authors. The sample profile shows roughly 420,000 distinct CDR3 sequences; about a sixth of them were found once. The ten largest clonotypes hold roughly 23% of the sample.

The full study reports these points: The study examined only peripheral blood because the primary lesion, thyroid tissue, could not be accessed. Compared with newly diagnosed patients, patients with persistent Graves' disease had lower TCR Shannon entropy and fewer highly expanded clones, which suggests clonal expansion. Patients with persistent disease shared more public clonotypes (about 3,000) than newly diagnosed patients did (roughly 970). Only the TCR beta chain was sequenced and analyzed. The authors noted that the small sample size was a limitation that may lower accuracy.

This sample also appeared in a second study, on T cells in Graves' hyperthyroidism and ophthalmopathy. From that second study: Stable Graves' hyperthyroidism was defined as no progression to ophthalmopathy during 18 months of follow-up. Hyperthyroidism patients were newly diagnosed, had a disease duration of under 2 months, and were aged 18 to 65 years. Patients with uncontrolled infections, other autoimmune diseases, pregnancy or lactation were excluded. Diagnoses were established on the basis of clinical symptoms, serum thyroxine and TRAb, thyroid ultrasound, and orbital computed tomography. The first round of RT-PCR for the TCR CDR3 was performed with the HTBI primer set and the Qiagen OneStep RT-PCR kit. Most expanded thyroid clonotypes (frequency above 0.001) were also detected in blood, a finding suggesting that blood repertoires may reflect thyroid immune responses. A 13 V-J signature model separated ophthalmopathy from stable hyperthyroidism, with around 88% sensitivity and roughly 81% specificity in cross-validation and 80%/75% in testing. In validation, progression to ophthalmopathy was predicted by the model with 70.59% sensitivity and about 72% specificity, a median of about 6 months before onset. To identify distinguishing TCR V-J signatures, a discovery cohort of 100 or so patients was used, comprising 43 with Graves' ophthalmopathy and around 60 with stable Graves' hyperthyroidism. Prospective prediction of ophthalmopathy was tested in an independent validation cohort consisting of some 19 hyperthyroidism patients and approximately 16 patients who later progressed to ophthalmopathy. For training and testing, the roughly 100 patients in the discovery cohort were randomly divided in a 7:3 ratio. In several Graves' hyperthyroidism patients, the study also compared T-cell repertoires from thyroid tissue with T-cell repertoires from blood. Following sampling, methimazole starting at 30 mg daily was given to hyperthyroidism patients, and high-dose intravenous methylprednisolone was given to ophthalmopathy patients. Libraries were constructed in a second round of multiplex PCR, after which size selection and purification were carried out. Libraries were sequenced paired-end with 100 bp reads on an Illumina HiSeq2000. SOAPnuke was used to process the raw data, removing reads that contained adapters or uncalled bases, had a mean Phred below 15, or lacked an exact match to the constant primer or identifier. COPE v1.2.5 was used to merge the high-quality paired reads, and each unique nucleotide sequence was defined as a clonotype. MiTCR v1.1 was used to align clonotypes to the IMGT TRBV, TRBD and TRBJ reference segments. Analysis was restricted to V-J combinations with a frequency above 0.0001, which covered about 99% of repertoires. The TCS score was defined as the ratio of F50 (clonal expansion) to E x V (chaos), calculated using BLOSUM62-based TCRdist between CDR3 peptides within each V-J. Welch's t-statistics and random forest reduced around 510 V-J features to 10 to 15, which were used in a naive Bayes classifier (R e1071). Sample size was not statistically predetermined, and investigators were not blinded to group allocation. The paper describes TCR Vbeta CDR3 sequencing of around 130 peripheral blood samples, made up of some 40 ophthalmopathy patients, roughly 72 hyperthyroidism patients and 17 progressor patients.

The sequencing used peripheral blood mononuclear cells (PBMCs), collected at new diagnosis, from a patient treated with antithyroid drugs. The clonotype comes from a woman between 18 and 29 years old with Graves disease. Donor details come from another sample of the same person, matched by shared clones.

The bases read TGTGCCAGCGCAGGGGTCGGAGAGACCCAGTACTTC. Translated, this is CASAGVGETQYF. The sequence joins TRBV7-9 to TRBJ2-5, with TRBD1 perhaps the D gene, on 6 matching bases. The CDR3 contains 12 residues, cysteine and phenylalanine counted. Solely the CDR3 DNA is kept, with 36 bases framed from the first base. V is shortened by 8 bases, J by 4 bases, and the region joining them spans 11 bases. The germline V gene (reference sequence) supplies CDR1 SEHNR and CDR2 FQNEAQ. Extended through the reference TRBV7-9 and TRBJ2-5 proteins, this CDR3 yields the full variable domain: DTGVSQNPRHKITKRGQNVTFRCDPISEHNRLYWYRQTLGQGPEFLTYFQNEAQLEKSRLLSDRFSAERPKGSFSTLEIQRTEQGDSAMYLCASAGVGETQYFGPGTRLLVL.